The rows below give T cell receptor beta chains drawn from one sample of a study of blood T cell repertoires in COVID-19. Only in-frame clones appear in the TCRdb table, and some are missing; sequencing was by immunoSEQ multiplex PCR. The sample includes roughly 60,000 clones, roughly 84% of them seen just once. Specimen: peripheral blood. Receptors were obtained from a man older than 75 with COVID-19, enrolled during active disease. Each CDR3 is given without its conserved first and last residue.

v_call,j_call,cdr3_aa
TRBV29-1,TRBJ1-1,SEDRGPGTEAF
TRBV14,TRBJ1-3,ASSQGASGNTIY
TRBV30,TRBJ1-2,AWSVRAGGNGYT
TRBV11-2,TRBJ1-6,ASSTTTGPSYSPLH
TRBV6-5,TRBJ2-5,ASSYTWTGGMETQY
TRBV9,TRBJ2-5,ASSVGAVSQETQY
TRBV19,TRBJ2-5,ASSTSGSQETQY
TRBV28,TRBJ2-2,ASSQSYSYNTGELF
TRBV30,TRBJ1-4,AFSWTGGYEKLF
TRBV28,TRBJ1-6,ASSLAGENSYNSPLH
TRBV5-6,TRBJ1-5,ASSLGTAGNQPQH
TRBV3-1/TRBV3-2,TRBJ1-2,ASSASGTGMDGYT
TRBV9,TRBJ1-6,ASSPSRVYNSPLH
TRBV28,TRBJ1-4,ASSSTGTGNEKLF
TRBV7-6,TRBJ1-1,ASSLLSGTGSEAF
TRBV14,TRBJ1-3,ASSQTGAGNTIY
TRBV12-3/TRBV12-4,TRBJ1-1,ASSRQGRTEAF
TRBV6-5,TRBJ2-7,ASSSGGAGEQY
TRBV12-5,TRBJ2-1,ASGPGQGLYNEQF
TRBV5-4,TRBJ2-1,ASSFISGLSYNEQF
TRBV3-1/TRBV3-2,TRBJ1-6,ASSQEQGGISPLH
TRBV9,TRBJ2-1,ASSVAGGLNEQF